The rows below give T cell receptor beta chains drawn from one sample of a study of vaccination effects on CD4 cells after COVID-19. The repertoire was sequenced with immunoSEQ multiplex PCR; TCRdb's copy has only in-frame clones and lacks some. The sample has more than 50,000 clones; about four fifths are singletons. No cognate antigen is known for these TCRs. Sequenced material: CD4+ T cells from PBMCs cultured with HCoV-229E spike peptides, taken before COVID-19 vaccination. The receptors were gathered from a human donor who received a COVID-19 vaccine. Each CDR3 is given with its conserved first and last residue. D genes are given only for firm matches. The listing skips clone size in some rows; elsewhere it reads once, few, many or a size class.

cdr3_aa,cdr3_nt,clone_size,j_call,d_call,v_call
CASRLAGQETQYF,TGTGCCAGCCGTTTAGCGGGTCAAGAGACCCAGTACTTC,NA,TRBJ2-5,TRBD2,TRBV6-5
CASSLPPRLAGGRLRGNEQFF,TGTGCCAGCAGTTTACCCCCGCGACTAGCGGGGGGACGACTTCGGGGGAATGAGCAGTTCTTC,NA,TRBJ2-1,TRBD2,TRBV27
CAGEDRENRTAEEKLFF,TGTGCCGGGGAAGACAGGGAGAATAGAACCGCTGAAGAAAAACTGTTTTTT,NA,TRBJ1-4,TRBD1,TRBV27
CAIGEGPNYGYTF,TGTGCCATCGGGGAGGGCCCTAACTATGGCTACACCTTC,NA,TRBJ1-2,NA,TRBV10-3
CASSRKDGRSSGANVLTF,TGTGCCAGCAGCCGGAAGGATGGCAGGAGCTCTGGGGCCAACGTCCTGACTTTC,NA,TRBJ2-6,NA,TRBV7-3
CASSPAGTGSSEQFF,TGTGCCAGCAGTCCCGCCGGGACAGGGTCATCGGAGCAGTTCTTC,NA,TRBJ2-1,TRBD1,TRBV6-5
CATSDPLAGGTDTQYF,TGTGCCACCAGTGATCCACTAGCGGGGGGAACAGATACGCAGTATTTT,NA,TRBJ2-3,TRBD2,TRBV24-1
CATLGQPGTSGGSKETQYF,TGCGCCACCCTCGGGCAGCCCGGGACTAGCGGGGGGTCAAAAGAGACCCAGTACTTC,NA,TRBJ2-5,TRBD2,TRBV10-1
CASSPRQGVTEAFF,TGTGCCAGCAGCCCCCGGCAGGGTGTCACTGAAGCTTTCTTT,NA,TRBJ1-1,NA,TRBV3-1/TRBV3-2
CASTSLPGLNSPLHF,TGTGCCAGCACCTCTCTCCCAGGTCTTAATTCACCCCTCCACTTT,few,TRBJ1-6,NA,TRBV2
CASSRGTVDEKLFF,TGTGCCAGCAGTAGGGGGACGGTGGATGAAAAACTGTTTTTT,NA,TRBJ1-4,NA,TRBV6-5
CASSIAPPETQYF,TGTGCCAGTAGTATCGCCCCCCCCGAGACCCAGTACTTC,NA,TRBJ2-5,NA,TRBV19
CASSPRRVSGNTEAFF,TGTGCCAGCAGCCCACGCAGGGTGTCGGGGAACACTGAAGCTTTCTTT,NA,TRBJ1-1,NA,TRBV9
CASSQGPRGGANEQFF,TGCGCCAGCAGCCAAGGACCTCGCGGGGGGGCGAATGAGCAGTTCTTC,NA,TRBJ2-1,TRBD2,TRBV4-3
CAWSERSLTDTQYF,TGTGCCTGGAGTGAAAGGAGCCTCACAGATACGCAGTATTTT,once,TRBJ2-3,NA,TRBV30
CASSLTVDRYGYTF,TGTGCCAGCAGCTTGACGGTCGATCGCTATGGCTACACCTTC,NA,TRBJ1-2,NA,TRBV7-8
CASRKGGGSSTDTQYF,TGTGCCAGCAGGAAAGGAGGGGGGTCTAGCACAGATACGCAGTATTTT,NA,TRBJ2-3,NA,TRBV7-2
CASSRQGANQPQHF,TGTGCCAGCAGTCGTCAGGGGGCTAATCAGCCCCAGCATTTT,NA,TRBJ1-5,TRBD1,TRBV6-5
CAPTGGWETQYF,TGTGCCCCTACAGGGGGCTGGGAGACCCAGTACTTC,NA,TRBJ2-5,TRBD1,TRBV10-3
CASSPNREGQPQHF,TGTGCCAGCAGCCCGAACAGGGAGGGTCAGCCCCAGCATTTT,once,TRBJ1-5,NA,TRBV3-1/TRBV3-2
CASGGVRSGNTIYF,TGTGCCAGCGGGGGGGTCCGCTCTGGAAACACCATATATTTT,NA,TRBJ1-3,NA,TRBV21-1
CAISDRTGWAGEPTF,TGTGCCATCAGTGATCGGACAGGGTGGGCTGGAGAGCCGACCTTC,few,TRBJ1-2,TRBD1,TRBV10-3
CASSSTDGYSPLHF,TGTGCCAGCAGCTCAACGGACGGATATTCACCCCTCCACTTT,once,TRBJ1-6,NA,TRBV9
CASTAGVQETQYF,TGTGCCAGCACCGCGGGAGTTCAAGAGACCCAGTACTTC,once,TRBJ2-5,TRBD2,TRBV12-3/TRBV12-4
CSVAQNRGTEAFF,TGCAGCGTTGCCCAGAACCGGGGGACTGAAGCTTTCTTT,NA,TRBJ1-1,NA,TRBV29-1
CASSAGRIGNTEAFF,TGCGCCAGCAGCGCCGGACGGATTGGAAACACTGAAGCTTTCTTT,NA,TRBJ1-1,NA,TRBV5-1
CASSQGTDPNYGYTF,TGTGCCAGCAGCCAAGGAACAGATCCTAACTATGGCTACACCTTC,few,TRBJ1-2,NA,TRBV3-1/TRBV3-2
CASSPGPGNTEAFF,TGTGCCAGCAGTCCTGGACCGGGGAACACTGAAGCTTTCTTT,NA,TRBJ1-1,NA,TRBV6-5
CASSLVVAGVTGELFF,TGCGCCAGCAGCTTGGTAGTAGCGGGAGTCACCGGGGAGCTGTTTTTT,NA,TRBJ2-2,TRBD2,TRBV5-1
CASSYRGTGNTDTQYF,TGTGCCAGCAGTTACCGCGGGACAGGGAACACAGATACGCAGTATTTT,NA,TRBJ2-3,TRBD1,TRBV6-5
CASSSGGLDNEQFF,TGCGCCAGCAGCTCTGGGGGCCTAGACAATGAGCAGTTCTTC,once,TRBJ2-1,NA,TRBV5-1
CASTTGLNYGYTF,TGTGCCAGTACGACAGGTCTTAACTATGGCTACACCTTC,NA,TRBJ1-2,NA,TRBV19
CAWNEQGYYGYTF,TGTGCCTGGAACGAACAGGGATACTATGGCTACACCTTC,NA,TRBJ1-2,NA,TRBV30
CASSFANTEAFF,TGTGCCAGCAGCTTCGCGAACACTGAAGCTTTCTTT,NA,TRBJ1-1,NA,TRBV7-2
CASSPGGRGSQETQYF,TGTGCCAGCAGCCCCGGGGGGCGGGGGTCCCAAGAGACCCAGTACTTC,NA,TRBJ2-5,NA,TRBV5-4
CASRPPGQILNTEAFF,TGCGCCAGCAGGCCCCCGGGACAGATATTGAACACTGAAGCTTTCTTT,few,TRBJ1-1,TRBD1,TRBV5-1
CASSLNSHTEAFF,TGTGCCAGCAGCTTAAATTCCCACACTGAAGCTTTCTTT,once,TRBJ1-1,NA,TRBV7-3
CASSRAAGGGYNSPLHF,TGTGCCAGCAGTCGGGCGGCAGGGGGGGGCTATAATTCACCCCTCCACTTT,NA,TRBJ1-6,TRBD1,TRBV27
CASSLGQGDGTGELFF,TGTGCCAGCAGTCTGGGACAGGGGGACGGCACCGGGGAGCTGTTTTTT,NA,TRBJ2-2,TRBD1,TRBV7-8
CASSKTGTGYNEQFF,TGTGCCAGTAGTAAGACCGGGACGGGTTACAATGAGCAGTTCTTC,NA,TRBJ2-1,NA,TRBV19
CASSQGAGGWDIQYF,TGTGCCAGCAGCCAGGGAGCGGGGGGGTGGGACATTCAGTACTTC,NA,TRBJ2-4,TRBD2,TRBV4-2
CASSSTGHLTGELFF,TGTGCCAGCAGTTCAACAGGGCACCTCACCGGGGAGCTGTTTTTT,NA,TRBJ2-2,NA,TRBV6-5
CASSLIGQAQETQYF,TGTGCCAGCAGCCTTATTGGACAGGCCCAAGAGACCCAGTACTTC,NA,TRBJ2-5,TRBD1,TRBV5-4
CASKSQTNTGELFF,TGTGCCAGTAAGAGTCAGACAAACACCGGGGAGCTGTTTTTT,few,TRBJ2-2,NA,TRBV19
CSVTTGVDTQYF,TGCAGCGTAACGACAGGGGTGGATACGCAGTATTTT,NA,TRBJ2-3,TRBD1,TRBV29-1
CASSPIAGSTGELFF,TGTGCCAGCTCACCAATCGCTGGATCCACCGGGGAGCTGTTTTTT,NA,TRBJ2-2,NA,TRBV18
CASSIGTGGIGYTF,TGTGCCAGTAGTATCGGGACAGGGGGCATTGGCTACACCTTC,few,TRBJ1-2,TRBD1,TRBV19
CASSLLGSGYGYTF,TGTGCCAGCAGTTTACTAGGGAGCGGCTATGGCTACACCTTC,once,TRBJ1-2,NA,TRBV27
CASSPPVGRGIGEQFF,TGTGCCAGCTCACCTCCCGTAGGGAGGGGTATCGGTGAGCAGTTCTTC,NA,TRBJ2-1,TRBD2,TRBV18
CASSQAPGQGFYSNQPQHF,TGTGCCAGCAGCCAAGCTCCGGGACAGGGGTTTTATAGCAATCAGCCCCAGCATTTT,NA,TRBJ1-5,TRBD1,TRBV3-1/TRBV3-2
CASSPSGNTEAFF,TGTGCCAGCTCACCATCCGGGAACACTGAAGCTTTCTTT,NA,TRBJ1-1,NA,TRBV18
CASSLAGGTGELFF,TGTGCCAGTAGTTTAGCGGGGGGAACCGGGGAGCTGTTTTTT,NA,TRBJ2-2,TRBD2,TRBV19
CASSYSRQGWETQYF,TGTGCCAGCAGTTACTCGAGACAGGGGTGGGAGACCCAGTACTTC,once,TRBJ2-5,TRBD1,TRBV6-5